The following is a T cell receptor (beta chain) sequence with its context. What antigen it recognizes has not been identified. Base qualities are not at hand, and no much larger clone is one base apart. The CDR3, from cysteine to phenylalanine, totals 14 residues. Only the CDR3 DNA stays, 42 bases, in frame from base 1. The germline V gene encodes CDR1 ENHRY and CDR2 SYGVKD. V is trimmed back by 10 bases and J by 1 base, and the junction contains 8 bases that no gene match accounts for. The sample is drawn from a study of preoperative IRX-2 immunotherapy in early breast cancer (dated by TCRdb to the late 2010s). Reading the label with the study, this specimen's treatment or condition is: preoperative locoregional IRX-2 cytokine immunotherapy. The samples were obtained from a phase Ib study in which preoperative, locoregional IRX-2 cytokine immunotherapy intended to prime immune responses was tested. Before surgery, IRX-2 was given to the donors, who were patients with early-stage breast cancer.

The library came from the immunoSEQ multiplex PCR assay. In TCRdb, the immuneACCESS table is reduced to in-frame sequences with V and J assigned. These tables do not hold every clone; where another copy was compared, an unresolved V gene accounts for under half, and the others remain unexplained. The sample has 32,000 or so clones on record, less than 90% of them singletons. In total, the top ten clones hold just under 2.5% of the sample. Here the sequenced sample was lymph node tissue, taken from a patient treated with IRX-2 immunotherapy. The V and J genes are TRBV10-3 and TRBJ1-2; 8 bases in between match TRBD1. The receptor was derived from a human donor with breast cancer. The CDR3 reads as follows: CASLRTGINYGYTF. The nucleotide sequence reads TGTGCCAGCCTGAGGACAGGGATTAACTATGGCTACACCTTC.